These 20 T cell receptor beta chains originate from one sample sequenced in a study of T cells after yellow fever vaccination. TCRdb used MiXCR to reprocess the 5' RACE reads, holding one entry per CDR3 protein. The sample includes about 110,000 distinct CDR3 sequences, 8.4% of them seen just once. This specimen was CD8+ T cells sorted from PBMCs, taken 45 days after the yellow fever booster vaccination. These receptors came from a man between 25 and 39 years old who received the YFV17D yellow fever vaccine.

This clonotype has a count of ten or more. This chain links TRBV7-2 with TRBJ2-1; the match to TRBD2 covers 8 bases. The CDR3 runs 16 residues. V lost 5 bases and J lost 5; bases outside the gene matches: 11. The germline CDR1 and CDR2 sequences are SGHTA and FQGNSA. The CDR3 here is CASSPPGLVFDNEQFF. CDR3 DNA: TGTGCCAGCAGCCCTCCGGGACTAGTTTTCGACAATGAGCAGTTCTTC.

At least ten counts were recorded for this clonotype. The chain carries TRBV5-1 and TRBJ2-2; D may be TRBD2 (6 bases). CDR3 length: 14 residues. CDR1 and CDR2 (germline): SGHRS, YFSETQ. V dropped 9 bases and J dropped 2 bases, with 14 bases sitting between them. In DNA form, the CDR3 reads TGCGCCACCGGGGACGGGACTAACACCGGGGAGCTGTTTTTT. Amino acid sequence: CATGDGTNTGELFF. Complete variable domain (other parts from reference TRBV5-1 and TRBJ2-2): KAGVTQTPRYLIKTRGQQVTLSCSPISGHRSVSWYQQTPGQGLQFLFEYFSETQRNKGNFPGRFSGRQFSNSRSEMNVSTLELGDSALYLCATGDGTNTGELFFGEGSRLTVL.

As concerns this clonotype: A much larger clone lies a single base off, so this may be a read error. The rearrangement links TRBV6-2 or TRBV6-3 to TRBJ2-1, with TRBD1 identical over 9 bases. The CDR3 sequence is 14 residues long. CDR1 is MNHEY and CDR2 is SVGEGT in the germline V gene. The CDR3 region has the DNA TGTGCCAGCATTCCGACAGGGGGTAACAATAAGCAGTTCTTC. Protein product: CASIPTGGNNKQFF.

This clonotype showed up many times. This CDR3 reads CASSPPSGRDTQYF. The CDR3 bases are TGTGCCAGCAGCCCGCCCTCGGGACGAGATACGCAGTATTTT. The chain employs TRBV7-9 and TRBJ2-3; either TRBD1 or TRBD2 may fit D (5 bases each). This CDR3 is built from 14 residues. The V gene lost 5 bases and the J gene lost 5 bases, with 14 bases spanning the gap. The germline gives CDR1 SEHNR, CDR2 FQNEAQ (reference sequence).

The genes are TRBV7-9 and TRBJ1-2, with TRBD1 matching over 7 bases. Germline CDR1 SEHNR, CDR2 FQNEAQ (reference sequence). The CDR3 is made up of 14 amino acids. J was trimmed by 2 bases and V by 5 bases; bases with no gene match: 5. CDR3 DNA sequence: TGTGCCAGCAGCGTGGGACAGATGAACTATGGCTACACCTTC. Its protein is CASSVGQMNYGYTF.

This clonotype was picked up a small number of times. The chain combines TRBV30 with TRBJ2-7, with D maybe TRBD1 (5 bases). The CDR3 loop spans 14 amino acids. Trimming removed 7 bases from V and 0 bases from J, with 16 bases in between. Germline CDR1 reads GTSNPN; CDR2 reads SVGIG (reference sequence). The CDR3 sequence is CASLATESSYEQYF. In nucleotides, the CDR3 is TGTGCCTCCCTGGCGACAGAGAGCTCCTACGAGCAGTACTTC.

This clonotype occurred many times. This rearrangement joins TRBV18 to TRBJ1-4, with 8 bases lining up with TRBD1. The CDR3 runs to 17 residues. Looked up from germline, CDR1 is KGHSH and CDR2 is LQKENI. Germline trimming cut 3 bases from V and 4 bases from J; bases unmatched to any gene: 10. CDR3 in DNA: TGTGCCAGCTCACCCTCGACAGGGGAGTTGGATAATGAAAAACTGTTTTTT. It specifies CASSPSTGELDNEKLFF.

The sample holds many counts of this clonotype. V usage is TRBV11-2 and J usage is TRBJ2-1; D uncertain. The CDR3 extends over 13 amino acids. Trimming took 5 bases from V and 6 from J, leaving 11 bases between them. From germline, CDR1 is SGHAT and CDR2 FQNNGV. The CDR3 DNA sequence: TGTGCCAGCAGCCCCGTCCTCAGCAATGAGCAGTTCTTC. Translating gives CASSPVLSNEQFF.

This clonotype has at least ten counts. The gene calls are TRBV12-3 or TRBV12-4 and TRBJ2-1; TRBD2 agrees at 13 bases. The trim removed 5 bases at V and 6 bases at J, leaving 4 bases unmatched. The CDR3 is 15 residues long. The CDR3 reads CASSLGTSGTNEQFF. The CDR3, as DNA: TGTGCCAGCAGTCTCGGGACTAGCGGGACCAATGAGCAGTTCTTC.

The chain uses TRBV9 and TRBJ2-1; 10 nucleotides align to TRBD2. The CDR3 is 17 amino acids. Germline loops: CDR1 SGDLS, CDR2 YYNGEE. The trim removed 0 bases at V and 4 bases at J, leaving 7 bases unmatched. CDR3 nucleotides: TGTGCCAGCAGCGTAGAGGCTAGCGGGAGCATTTACAATGAGCAGTTCTTC. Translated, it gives CASSVEASGSIYNEQFF. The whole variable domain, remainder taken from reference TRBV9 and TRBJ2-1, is DSGVTQTPKHLITATGQRVTLRCSPRSGDLSVYWYQQSLDQGLQFLIQYYNGEERAKGNILERFSAQQFPDLHSELNLSSLELGDSALYFCASSVEASGSIYNEQFFGPGTRLTVL.

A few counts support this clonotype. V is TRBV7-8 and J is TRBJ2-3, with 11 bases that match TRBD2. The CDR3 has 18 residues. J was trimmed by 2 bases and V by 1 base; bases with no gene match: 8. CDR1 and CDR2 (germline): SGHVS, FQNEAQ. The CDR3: CASSLEITSGSPTDTQYF. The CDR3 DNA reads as TGTGCCAGCAGCTTAGAGATAACTAGCGGGAGCCCCACAGATACGCAGTATTTT. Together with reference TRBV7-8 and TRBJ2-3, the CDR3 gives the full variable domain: GAGVSQSPRYKVAKRGQDVALRCDPISGHVSLFWYQQALGQGPEFLTYFQNEAQLDKSGLPSDRFFAERPEGSVSTLKIQRTQQEDSAVYLCASSLEITSGSPTDTQYFGPGTRLTVL.

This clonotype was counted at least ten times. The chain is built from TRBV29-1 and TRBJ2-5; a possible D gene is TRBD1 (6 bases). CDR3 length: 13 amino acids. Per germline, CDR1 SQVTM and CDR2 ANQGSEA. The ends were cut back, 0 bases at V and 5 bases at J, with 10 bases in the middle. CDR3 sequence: CSVEDTGFETQYF. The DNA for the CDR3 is TGCAGCGTTGAAGACACAGGGTTTGAGACCCAGTACTTC.

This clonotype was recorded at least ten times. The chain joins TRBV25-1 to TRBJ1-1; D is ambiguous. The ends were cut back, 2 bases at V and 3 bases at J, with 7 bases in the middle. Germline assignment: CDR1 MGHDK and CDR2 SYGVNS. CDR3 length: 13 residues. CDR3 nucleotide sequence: TGTGCCAGCAGTGAAAAATCGTACACTGAAGCTTTCTTT. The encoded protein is CASSEKSYTEAFF.

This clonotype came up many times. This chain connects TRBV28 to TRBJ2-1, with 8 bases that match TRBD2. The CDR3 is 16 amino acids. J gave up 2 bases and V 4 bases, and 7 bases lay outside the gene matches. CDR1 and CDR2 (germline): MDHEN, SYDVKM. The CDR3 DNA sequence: TGTGCCAGCAGTTCACCGGGACTAGGACCCTACAATGAGCAGTTCTTC. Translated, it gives CASSSPGLGPYNEQFF.

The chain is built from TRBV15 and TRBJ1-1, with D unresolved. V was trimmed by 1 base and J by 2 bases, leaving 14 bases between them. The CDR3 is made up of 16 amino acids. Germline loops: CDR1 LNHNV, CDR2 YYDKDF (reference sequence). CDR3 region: CATSRVLYGLNTEAFF. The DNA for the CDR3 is TGTGCCACCAGCAGAGTCTTGTACGGTTTAAACACTGAAGCTTTCTTT.

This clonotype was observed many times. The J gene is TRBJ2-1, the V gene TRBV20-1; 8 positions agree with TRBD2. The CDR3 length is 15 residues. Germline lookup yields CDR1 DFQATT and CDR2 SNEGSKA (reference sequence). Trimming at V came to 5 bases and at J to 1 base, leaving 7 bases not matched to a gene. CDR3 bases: TGCAGTGCTTACATAGCGGGGATATCCTACAATGAGCAGTTCTTC. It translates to CSAYIAGISYNEQFF.

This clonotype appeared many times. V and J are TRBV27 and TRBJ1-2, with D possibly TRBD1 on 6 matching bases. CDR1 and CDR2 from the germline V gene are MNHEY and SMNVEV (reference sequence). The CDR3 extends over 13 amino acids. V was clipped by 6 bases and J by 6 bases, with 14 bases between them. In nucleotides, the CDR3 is TGTGCCAGCAGATATACAGGGTTGGATGGCTACACCTTC. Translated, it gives CASRYTGLDGYTF.

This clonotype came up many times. CDR3 nucleotide sequence: TGTGCCACCAGCAGAGTAGGGGAGTACCCTCTAGCGGGGACAGATACGCAGTATTTT. It specifies CATSRVGEYPLAGTDTQYF. The chain employs TRBV15 and TRBJ2-3, with 9 nucleotides matching TRBD2. The CDR3 totals 19 residues. Germline CDR1 reads LNHNV; CDR2 reads YYDKDF (reference sequence). V gave up 1 base and J gave up 3 bases; unmatched junction bases: 14.

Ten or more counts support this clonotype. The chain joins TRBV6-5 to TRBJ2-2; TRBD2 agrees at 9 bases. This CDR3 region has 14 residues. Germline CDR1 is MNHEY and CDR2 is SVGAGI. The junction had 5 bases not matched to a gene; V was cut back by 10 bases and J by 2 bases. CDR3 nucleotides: TGTGCCATCCGGACTAGCGTCAACACCGGGGAGCTGTTTTTT. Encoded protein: CAIRTSVNTGELFF.

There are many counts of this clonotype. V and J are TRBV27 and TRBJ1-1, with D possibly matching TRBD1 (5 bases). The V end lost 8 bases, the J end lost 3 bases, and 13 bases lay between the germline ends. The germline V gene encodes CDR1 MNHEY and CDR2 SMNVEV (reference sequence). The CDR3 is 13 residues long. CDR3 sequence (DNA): TGTGCCAGCTTTCCAACAGGTTACACTGAAGCTTTCTTT. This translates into CASFPTGYTEAFF.